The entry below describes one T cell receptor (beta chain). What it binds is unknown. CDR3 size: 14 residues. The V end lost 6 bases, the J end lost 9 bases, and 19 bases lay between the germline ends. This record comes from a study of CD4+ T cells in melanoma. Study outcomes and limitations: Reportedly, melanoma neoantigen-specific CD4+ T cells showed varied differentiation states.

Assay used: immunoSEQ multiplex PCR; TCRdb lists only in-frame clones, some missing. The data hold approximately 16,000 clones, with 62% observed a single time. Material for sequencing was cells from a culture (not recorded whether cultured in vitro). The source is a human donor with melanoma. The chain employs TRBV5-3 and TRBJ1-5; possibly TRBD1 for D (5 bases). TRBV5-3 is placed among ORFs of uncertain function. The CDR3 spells CARTGIQVKAPQHF. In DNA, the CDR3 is TGTGCCAGAACCGGGATACAGGTGAAGGCGCCCCAGCATTTT.